This T cell receptor beta chain is drawn from a study of T cell responses to AZD1222 COVID-19 vaccine. Study-level points and caveats: Clonal diversity may have been underestimated in mostly white British donors.

To note about this clone: Its specificity is not known.

The CDR3 runs 12 residues. Profiled with immunoSEQ multiplex PCR; TCRdb holds only in-frame clones, not every one. The sample yields roughly 110,000 clones, about 90% seen once. The chain combines TRBV21-1 with TRBJ1-1. TRBV21-1 constitutes a pseudogene. The sequences come from peripheral blood, collected 28 days after the second AZD1222 dose. The source of this sequence is an adult who received the AZD1222 COVID-19 vaccine. The CDR3 nucleotides are TGTGCCAGCAGCAAACTGAACACTGAAGCTTTCTTT. Translation: CASSKLNTEAFF.